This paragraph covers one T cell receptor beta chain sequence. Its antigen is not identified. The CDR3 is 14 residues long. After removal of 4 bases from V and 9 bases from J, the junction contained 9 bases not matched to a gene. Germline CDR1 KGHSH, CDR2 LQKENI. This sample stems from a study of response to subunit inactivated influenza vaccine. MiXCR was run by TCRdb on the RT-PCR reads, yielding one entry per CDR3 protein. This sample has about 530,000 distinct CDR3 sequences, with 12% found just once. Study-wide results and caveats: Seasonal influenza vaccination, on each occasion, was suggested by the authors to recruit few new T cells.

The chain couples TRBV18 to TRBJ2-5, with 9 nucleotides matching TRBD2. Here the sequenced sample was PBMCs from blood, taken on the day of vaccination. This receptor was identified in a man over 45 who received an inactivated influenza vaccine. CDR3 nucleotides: TGTGCCAGCTCACGTAATAGCGGGAGTTTCGCCCAGTACTTC. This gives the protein CASSRNSGSFAQYF.